These 17 T cell receptor beta chains originate from one sample sequenced in a study of blood T cell repertoires in COVID-19. Some clones are missing from TCRdb's copy, which holds only in-frame ones; the method was immunoSEQ multiplex PCR. Seen here are more than 95,000 clones, 87% observed once, and the top ten hold around 16%. Material for sequencing was peripheral blood. The receptors stem from a man aged 45-65 years with acute or convalescent COVID-19.

This clone was recorded only once. The V gene is TRBV28, the J gene TRBJ2-5, with D tentatively TRBD2 (5 bases). Germline V lookup: CDR1 MDHEN, CDR2 SYDVKM. There are 12 residues in the CDR3. The V end was cut by 5 bases, the J end by 6 bases, with 10 bases between. CDR3 nucleotide sequence: TGTGCCAGCAGTCAGACGGGAAAGACCCAGTACTTC. Encoded protein: CASSQTGKTQYF. The full variable domain, with the rest looked up from reference TRBV28 and TRBJ2-5, is DVKVTQSSRYLVKRTGEKVFLECVQDMDHENMFWYRQDPGLGLRLIYFSYDVKMKEKGDIPEGYSVSREKKERFSLILESASTNQTSMYLCASSQTGKTQYFGPGTRLLVL.

Here the CDR3 reads CASSGGTLPYEQYF. The CDR3 DNA is TGTGCCAGCAGTGGAGGGACACTCCCCTACGAGCAGTACTTC. The V gene is TRBV2, the J gene TRBJ2-7; D might be TRBD1 (6 bases). Germline CDR1 SNHLY, CDR2 FYNNEI. Trimming removed 4 bases from V and 2 bases from J, with 12 bases in between. The CDR3 covers 14 residues.

CDR3 in DNA: TGTGCCAGCAGCCCCTCCTTTCAGGATACGCAGTATTTT. Its translation is CASSPSFQDTQYF. The rearrangement joins TRBV9 to TRBJ2-3; D gene ambiguous. Germline CDR1 reads SGDLS; CDR2 reads YYNGEE. This CDR3 region has 13 residues. Between the trimmed V and J ends, which lost 4 bases and 6 bases, there was a span of 12 bases.

This clone has a handful of counts. This rearrangement joins TRBV25-1 to TRBJ1-6; maybe TRBD1 (6 bases). V was trimmed by 7 bases and J by 7 bases, leaving 14 bases between them. This CDR3 has 14 amino acids. Germline values: CDR1 MGHDK, CDR2 SYGVNS. The CDR3 nucleotides read TGTGCCAGCACCTTGGCGGACAGCAATTCACCCCTCCACTTT. This encodes CASTLADSNSPLHF. The full variable domain, with the rest looked up from reference TRBV25-1 and TRBJ1-6, is EADIYQTPRYLVIGTGKKITLECSQTMGHDKMYWYQQDPGMELHLIHYSYGVNSTEKGDLSSESTVSRIRTEHFPLTLESARPSHTSQYLCASTLADSNSPLHFGNGTRLTVT.

The V and J genes are TRBV15 and TRBJ1-3; D gene uncertain. The CDR3 spans 15 residues. V lost 0 bases, J lost 2 bases, and 8 bases lay in between. CDR1 is LNHNV, CDR2 YYDKDF, per germline (reference sequence). CDR3 nucleotide sequence: TGTGCCACCAGCAGAGATCTTCTAACTGGAAACACCATATATTTT. It encodes CATSRDLLTGNTIYF. The variable domain in full, completed from reference TRBV15 and TRBJ1-3, reads DAMVIQNPRYQVTQFGKPVTLSCSQTLNHNVMYWYQQKSSQAPKLLFHYYDKDFNNEADTPDNFQSRRPNTSFCFLDIRSPGLGDTAMYLCATSRDLLTGNTIYFGEGSWLTVV.

V gene TRBV27 combines with J gene TRBJ1-2; D unresolved. Trimming removed 6 bases at V and 8 bases at J, with 16 bases between. This CDR3 contains 13 residues. Germline V gene data show CDR1 as MNHEY and CDR2 as SMNVEV (reference sequence). CDR3: CASSSVPARGYTF. The CDR3 DNA reads as TGTGCCAGCAGCTCTGTTCCCGCCAGGGGCTACACCTTC.

Written as DNA, the CDR3 is TGCAGCGTTGCTCAGGGCTCGACTTACAATGAGCAGTTCTTC. This codes for CSVAQGSTYNEQFF. The chain links TRBV29-1 to TRBJ2-1, with TRBD1 as a possible D gene (5 bases). The ends were cut back, 4 bases at V and 4 bases at J, with 14 bases in the middle. This CDR3 is 14 amino acids long. The germline V gene has CDR1 SQVTM and CDR2 ANQGSEA.

The chain has TRBV9 and TRBJ2-1; 9 bases match TRBD1. Losses at the gene ends were 0 bases for V and 4 bases for J; bases not matched to a gene: 2. The germline V gene encodes CDR1 SGDLS and CDR2 YYNGEE. The CDR3 extends over 15 amino acids. In DNA, the CDR3 is TGTGCCAGCAGCGTAGTTGGACAGGGGTACAATGAGCAGTTCTTC. It yields the protein CASSVVGQGYNEQFF.

This chain uses TRBV19 with TRBJ2-3, with TRBD2 matching over 9 bases. The V segment lost 3 bases and the J segment 2 bases; nucleotides outside the gene matches: 6. Germline V gives CDR1 LNHDA, CDR2 SQIVND (reference sequence). The CDR3 length is 16 residues. CDR3 residues: CASSIGSGRPTDTQYF. DNA for the CDR3: TGTGCCAGTAGTATCGGAAGCGGGAGGCCCACAGATACGCAGTATTTT. Filled out from reference TRBV19 and TRBJ2-3, the complete variable domain reads DGGITQSPKYLFRKEGQNVTLSCEQNLNHDAMYWYRQDPGQGLRLIYYSQIVNDFQKGDIAEGYSVSREKKESFPLTVTSAQKNPTAFYLCASSIGSGRPTDTQYFGPGTRLTVL.

This chain links TRBV5-1 with TRBJ1-1; possibly TRBD1 for D (5 bases). Trimming took off 6 bases at V and 8 bases at J, with 11 bases between the two ends. The CDR3 covers 11 residues. Germline-derived CDR1 and CDR2 are SGHRS and YFSETQ. The CDR3 here is CASTPSGEAFF. Here the CDR3 DNA reads TGCGCCAGCACCCCATCAGGGGAAGCTTTCTTT. The complete variable domain, with remaining parts taken from reference TRBV5-1 and TRBJ1-1, reads KAGVTQTPRYLIKTRGQQVTLSCSPISGHRSVSWYQQTPGQGLQFLFEYFSETQRNKGNFPGRFSGRQFSNSRSEMNVSTLELGDSALYLCASTPSGEAFFGQGTRLTVV.

V and J are TRBV2 and TRBJ2-7; TRBD1 matches at 8 bases. V lost 7 bases, J lost 6 bases, and 8 bases stayed unmatched. Germline V gene data show CDR1 as SNHLY and CDR2 as FYNNEI. The CDR3 has 13 amino acids. This chain's CDR3 is CASTGTGGTEQYF. In nucleotides, the CDR3 is TGTGCCAGCACGGGGACAGGTGGCACCGAGCAGTACTTC.

The chain joins TRBV2 to TRBJ2-2, with TRBD2 identical over 12 bases. Germline loops: CDR1 SNHLY, CDR2 FYNNEI. CDR3 length equals 17 residues. The junction had 6 bases not matched to a gene; V was cut back by 3 bases and J by 4 bases. CDR3: CASSDSSGRAGTGELFF. CDR3 in DNA: TGTGCCAGCAGTGATTCTAGCGGGAGGGCCGGCACCGGGGAGCTGTTTTTT.

CDR3 sequence reads: CASSLSGDRGFF. As DNA, the CDR3 is TGCGCCAGCAGCTTGAGTGGGGACAGGGGGTTCTTC. The chain has TRBV5-1 and TRBJ2-1; TRBD1 agrees at 10 bases. The CDR3 loop spans 12 amino acids. Germline V gene sequence: CDR1 SGHRS, CDR2 YFSETQ. With 1 base clipped from V and 15 bases from J, the junction kept 4 bases outside the gene matches.

The chain has TRBV6-5 and TRBJ2-7, with TRBD2 matching 8 bases. Trimming at V came to 6 bases and at J to 3 bases, leaving 7 bases not matched to a gene. Germline V gives CDR1 MNHEY, CDR2 SVGAGI. The CDR3 consists of 14 residues. The CDR3 DNA is TGTGCCAGCAGCCCATTGAGCGGGGGCTACGAGCAGTACTTC. Amino acid sequence: CASSPLSGGYEQYF.

The J gene is TRBJ2-7, the V gene TRBV9; D is unclear. Trimming left V 0 bases short and J 2 bases short, with 12 bases between. The CDR3 is 15 residues long. CDR1 is SGDLS and CDR2 is YYNGEE in the germline V gene. The CDR3 loop reads CASSVGPQSTYEQYF. In DNA form, the CDR3 reads TGTGCCAGCAGCGTAGGCCCGCAGTCCACCTACGAGCAGTACTTC.

V and J are TRBV10-1 and TRBJ2-3, with TRBD1 as a possible D gene (5 bases). In germline, CDR1 is WNHNN, CDR2 SYGVQD (reference sequence). This CDR3 is 15 amino acids long. V dropped 2 bases and J dropped 1 base, with 10 bases sitting between them. The CDR3 DNA is TGCGCCAGCAGTGAGCGCCAGGGTGGCACAGATACGCAGTATTTT. Protein product: CASSERQGGTDTQYF.

The chain has TRBV18 and TRBJ1-5; 7 nucleotides agree with TRBD1. V gave up 6 bases and J gave up 1 base; unmatched junction bases: 3. The CDR3 extends over 14 amino acids. CDR1 KGHSH and CDR2 LQKENI come from the germline V gene. CDR3 sequence reads: CASSPGGSNQPQHF. The CDR3 DNA reads TGTGCCAGCTCCCCAGGGGGGAGCAATCAGCCCCAGCATTTT.